This TCR beta chain emerged from a study of monozygotic twins with inflammatory bowel disease. CDR3 length equals 14 residues. The germline gives CDR1 MNHNS, CDR2 SASEGT. TCRdb re-called the 5' RACE reads; one entry per CDR3 protein, DNA not given. This repertoire includes tens of thousands of distinct CDR3 sequences. V is TRBV6-1 and J is TRBJ1-1. Sequenced input: blood. This TCR came from a human donor with ulcerative colitis or Crohn's disease, or a healthy co-twin of an affected twin (not recorded which). CDR3 sequence reads: CASSATRMNTEAFF.